Listed below are T cell receptor beta chains from one sample, sequenced in a study of cytomegalovirus exposure and HLA in healthy donors. TCRdb's copy holds only in-frame clones and misses some; the assay was immunoSEQ multiplex PCR. Of 120,000 or so clones listed, approximately 80% are singletons. The sample consisted of PBMCs. The receptors shown here come from a man in his forties in good health and CMV-seronegative. The CDR3 runs from the conserved cysteine through the conserved F or W. The order of the fields is clone size, V gene, J gene, D gene, CDR3 protein, CDR3 DNA. A D gene is named only where the DNA matches it firmly. Clone size, where shown, is once, few, many, or a class for clones that have expanded.

clone size: -; V gene: TRBV15; J gene: TRBJ1-1; D gene: -; CDR3 protein: CATSRGGSPGAFF; CDR3 DNA: TGTGCCACCAGCAGAGGTGGCAGCCCAGGGGCTTTCTTT
clone size: -; V gene: TRBV18; J gene: TRBJ2-1; D gene: TRBD1; CDR3 protein: CASSLRDSPNEQFF; CDR3 DNA: TGTGCCAGCTCACTCCGGGACAGCCCCAATGAGCAGTTCTTC
clone size: -; V gene: TRBV18; J gene: TRBJ2-1; D gene: TRBD1; CDR3 protein: CASSPGQGTYNEQFF; CDR3 DNA: TGTGCCAGCTCACCGGGACAGGGGACCTACAATGAGCAGTTCTTC
clone size: -; V gene: TRBV28; J gene: TRBJ1-1; D gene: TRBD1; CDR3 protein: CASRTSGGNTEAFF; CDR3 DNA: TGTGCCAGCCGGACATCAGGGGGAAACACTGAAGCTTTCTTT
clone size: -; V gene: TRBV4-2; J gene: TRBJ2-3; D gene: -; CDR3 protein: CASSQEGGTADTQYF; CDR3 DNA: TGTGCCAGCAGCCAGGAGGGGGGGACCGCAGATACGCAGTATTTT
clone size: -; V gene: TRBV18; J gene: TRBJ2-1; D gene: TRBD1; CDR3 protein: CASSPTGTGLNEQFF; CDR3 DNA: TGTGCCAGCTCACCCACTGGGACAGGGCTCAATGAGCAGTTCTTC
clone size: -; V gene: TRBV2; J gene: TRBJ1-2; D gene: TRBD1; CDR3 protein: CASRGDRGYGYTF; CDR3 DNA: TGTGCCAGCAGGGGGGACAGGGGCTATGGCTACACCTTC
clone size: -; V gene: TRBV6-1; J gene: TRBJ1-5; D gene: TRBD1; CDR3 protein: CASRRQGGQPQHF; CDR3 DNA: TGTGCCAGCAGAAGACAGGGGGGACAGCCCCAGCATTTT
clone size: once; V gene: TRBV6-6; J gene: TRBJ1-2; D gene: TRBD1; CDR3 protein: CASSYSTGAGGYTF; CDR3 DNA: TGTGCCAGCAGTTACTCGACAGGGGCAGGCGGCTACACCTTC
clone size: -; V gene: TRBV7-3; J gene: TRBJ2-2; D gene: TRBD1; CDR3 protein: CASSPRQGDTGELFF; CDR3 DNA: TGTGCCAGCAGCCCTAGACAGGGAGACACCGGGGAGCTGTTTTTT
clone size: few; V gene: TRBV7-9; J gene: TRBJ2-1; D gene: TRBD2; CDR3 protein: CASSLAGGTYNEQFF; CDR3 DNA: TGTGCCAGCAGCTTAGCGGGGGGGACGTACAATGAGCAGTTCTTC
clone size: -; V gene: TRBV11-2; J gene: TRBJ2-1; D gene: -; CDR3 protein: CASSTPTGPGTYPQFF; CDR3 DNA: TGTGCCAGCAGCACACCCACAGGTCCTGGAACTTATCCCCAGTTCTTC
clone size: once; V gene: TRBV27; J gene: TRBJ2-2; D gene: TRBD2; CDR3 protein: CASSKRGSWAGELFF; CDR3 DNA: TGTGCCAGCAGTAAGCGGGGCTCATGGGCCGGGGAGCTGTTTTTT
clone size: -; V gene: TRBV9; J gene: TRBJ2-1; D gene: TRBD2; CDR3 protein: CASSVELAGGNEQFF; CDR3 DNA: TGTGCCAGCAGCGTAGAACTAGCGGGGGGCAATGAGCAGTTCTTC
clone size: few; V gene: TRBV15; J gene: TRBJ2-7; D gene: -; CDR3 protein: CATSRVDSDEQYF; CDR3 DNA: TGTGCCACCAGCAGAGTTGATAGCGACGAGCAGTACTTC
clone size: few; V gene: TRBV6-5; J gene: TRBJ1-5; D gene: TRBD1; CDR3 protein: CASSPDRNSNQPQHF; CDR3 DNA: TGTGCCAGCAGTCCGGACAGGAATAGCAATCAGCCCCAGCATTTT
clone size: few; V gene: TRBV19; J gene: TRBJ2-1; D gene: -; CDR3 protein: CASSMLTGSSYNEQFF; CDR3 DNA: TGTGCCAGTAGTATGCTGACTGGAAGCTCCTACAATGAGCAGTTCTTC
clone size: -; V gene: TRBV29-1; J gene: TRBJ2-5; D gene: -; CDR3 protein: CSVRHRETQYF; CDR3 DNA: TGCAGCGTTCGACATAGGGAGACCCAGTACTTC
clone size: -; V gene: TRBV15; J gene: TRBJ2-5; D gene: -; CDR3 protein: CATSVQGPGAWETQYF; CDR3 DNA: TGTGCCACCAGCGTTCAAGGACCAGGGGCGTGGGAGACCCAGTACTTC
clone size: -; V gene: TRBV6-6; J gene: TRBJ1-1; D gene: -; CDR3 protein: CASTGTAGNTEAFF; CDR3 DNA: TGTGCCAGCACCGGAACCGCAGGGAACACTGAAGCTTTCTTT
clone size: -; V gene: TRBV30; J gene: TRBJ2-7; D gene: -; CDR3 protein: CAWSRSSYEQYF; CDR3 DNA: TGTGCCTGGAGCCGGAGCTCCTACGAGCAGTACTTC
clone size: -; V gene: TRBV4-1; J gene: TRBJ2-1; D gene: TRBD2; CDR3 protein: CASSQEMAGVRRTHEQFF; CDR3 DNA: TGCGCCAGCAGCCAAGAGATGGCGGGAGTTAGAAGAACTCATGAGCAGTTCTTC
clone size: -; V gene: TRBV28; J gene: TRBJ1-6; D gene: TRBD1; CDR3 protein: CASSLGDRENSPLHF; CDR3 DNA: TGTGCCAGCAGTTTAGGGGACAGGGAGAATTCACCCCTCCACTTT
clone size: -; V gene: TRBV2; J gene: TRBJ1-2; D gene: TRBD1; CDR3 protein: CASSQGAFDGYTF; CDR3 DNA: TGTGCCAGCAGCCAGGGGGCTTTCGATGGCTACACCTTC
clone size: -; V gene: TRBV18; J gene: TRBJ1-3; D gene: -; CDR3 protein: CASSPPSTTSGNTIYF; CDR3 DNA: TGTGCCAGCTCACCCCCTTCCACGACATCTGGAAACACCATATATTTT
clone size: -; V gene: TRBV5-1; J gene: TRBJ2-7; D gene: TRBD1; CDR3 protein: CASSETGTGGNYEQYF; CDR3 DNA: TGCGCCAGCAGCGAGACCGGGACAGGGGGGAACTACGAGCAGTACTTC
clone size: -; V gene: TRBV5-1; J gene: TRBJ2-7; D gene: TRBD1; CDR3 protein: CASISGTGTGEQYF; CDR3 DNA: TGCGCCAGCATAAGCGGGACAGGGACGGGCGAGCAGTACTTC
clone size: -; V gene: TRBV7-2; J gene: TRBJ1-5; D gene: -; CDR3 protein: CASSASQQGNQPQHF; CDR3 DNA: TGTGCCAGCAGCGCCAGTCAACAGGGTAATCAGCCCCAGCATTTT
clone size: few; V gene: TRBV6-5; J gene: TRBJ2-5; D gene: -; CDR3 protein: CASSYRLPGETQYF; CDR3 DNA: TGTGCCAGCAGTTACAGACTCCCGGGGGAGACCCAGTACTTC
clone size: -; V gene: TRBV19; J gene: TRBJ2-5; D gene: -; CDR3 protein: CASSIPGTLHQQETQYF; CDR3 DNA: TGTGCCAGTAGTATCCCGGGGACACTTCACCAACAAGAGACCCAGTACTTC
clone size: -; V gene: TRBV6-5; J gene: TRBJ1-1; D gene: TRBD1; CDR3 protein: CASSPGTGAATEAFF; CDR3 DNA: TGTGCCAGCAGTCCCGGGACAGGGGCGGCCACTGAAGCTTTCTTT
clone size: -; V gene: TRBV11-2; J gene: TRBJ2-2; D gene: -; CDR3 protein: CASSLARGGANTGELFF; CDR3 DNA: TGTGCCAGCAGCTTAGCCCGAGGGGGTGCAAACACCGGGGAGCTGTTTTTT
clone size: once; V gene: TRBV5-1; J gene: TRBJ2-1; D gene: TRBD2; CDR3 protein: CASSLGLAGVNEQFF; CDR3 DNA: TGCGCCAGCAGCTTGGGACTAGCGGGAGTAAATGAGCAGTTCTTC
clone size: -; V gene: TRBV25-1; J gene: TRBJ2-3; D gene: TRBD1; CDR3 protein: CASSEGQGSTDTQYF; CDR3 DNA: TGTGCCAGCAGTGAAGGACAGGGTAGCACAGATACGCAGTATTTT
clone size: -; V gene: TRBV5-1; J gene: TRBJ2-5; D gene: -; CDR3 protein: CASSLADQRGETQYF; CDR3 DNA: TGCGCCAGCAGCTTGGCCGACCAGAGGGGGGAGACCCAGTACTTC
clone size: -; V gene: TRBV27; J gene: TRBJ1-1; D gene: -; CDR3 protein: CASSANGNTEAFF; CDR3 DNA: TGTGCCAGCAGTGCCAACGGTAACACTGAAGCTTTCTTT
clone size: -; V gene: TRBV5-1; J gene: TRBJ2-1; D gene: -; CDR3 protein: CASSMGRDPQFF; CDR3 DNA: TGCGCCAGCAGCATGGGGCGGGATCCCCAGTTCTTC
clone size: -; V gene: TRBV10-3; J gene: TRBJ2-6; D gene: -; CDR3 protein: CAISVSGLTGANVLTF; CDR3 DNA: TGTGCCATCAGTGTCTCAGGGTTGACTGGGGCCAACGTCCTGACTTTC
clone size: -; V gene: TRBV14; J gene: TRBJ2-7; D gene: TRBD2; CDR3 protein: CASSQDRGRAHEQYF; CDR3 DNA: TGTGCCAGCAGCCAAGATCGAGGGAGGGCCCACGAGCAGTACTTC
clone size: -; V gene: TRBV29-1; J gene: TRBJ1-2; D gene: -; CDR3 protein: CSVDSSRGYTF; CDR3 DNA: TGCAGCGTTGATTCTTCGAGGGGCTACACCTTC
clone size: -; V gene: TRBV7-2; J gene: TRBJ2-7; D gene: TRBD2; CDR3 protein: CASSFGTSGGLYEQYF; CDR3 DNA: TGTGCCAGCAGCTTTGGGACTAGCGGGGGACTGTACGAGCAGTACTTC
clone size: -; V gene: TRBV7-9; J gene: TRBJ2-1; D gene: TRBD2; CDR3 protein: CASSTPTGTSSDEQFF; CDR3 DNA: TGTGCCAGCAGCACTCCAACCGGGACTAGCTCCGATGAGCAGTTCTTC
clone size: -; V gene: TRBV5-6; J gene: TRBJ2-2; D gene: TRBD2; CDR3 protein: CASSRTSGGAGELFF; CDR3 DNA: TGTGCCAGCAGCCGGACTAGCGGGGGGGCCGGGGAGCTGTTTTTT
clone size: -; V gene: TRBV28; J gene: TRBJ2-7; D gene: -; CDR3 protein: CASSPPGQGGYEQYF; CDR3 DNA: TGTGCCAGCAGTCCCCCGGGGCAGGGGGGCTACGAGCAGTACTTC
clone size: -; V gene: TRBV7-2; J gene: TRBJ2-5; D gene: TRBD2; CDR3 protein: CASSPRGGPETQYF; CDR3 DNA: TGTGCCAGCAGCCCTCGGGGAGGGCCTGAGACCCAGTACTTC
clone size: -; V gene: TRBV29-1; J gene: TRBJ2-3; D gene: TRBD2; CDR3 protein: CSAGLAGTGDTQYF; CDR3 DNA: TGCAGCGCCGGACTAGCGGGGACTGGTGATACGCAGTATTTT
clone size: -; V gene: TRBV27; J gene: TRBJ1-4; D gene: -; CDR3 protein: CASSGRRAEKLFF; CDR3 DNA: TGTGCCAGCAGTGGGAGACGGGCGGAAAAACTGTTTTTT
clone size: -; V gene: TRBV5-4; J gene: TRBJ2-5; D gene: -; CDR3 protein: CASSSQGSQETQYF; CDR3 DNA: TGTGCCAGCAGCTCACAGGGCTCCCAAGAGACCCAGTACTTC
clone size: few; V gene: TRBV5-1; J gene: TRBJ2-7; D gene: TRBD2; CDR3 protein: CASDVGGRTSGNYEQYF; CDR3 DNA: TGCGCCAGCGATGTTGGAGGACGGACTAGCGGGAACTACGAGCAGTACTTC
clone size: -; V gene: TRBV28; J gene: TRBJ2-5; D gene: -; CDR3 protein: CASSLGDRPLEGQYF; CDR3 DNA: TGTGCCAGCAGTTTGGGGGACAGACCTTTGGAGGGGCAGTACTTC
clone size: -; V gene: TRBV5-1; J gene: TRBJ1-2; D gene: TRBD1; CDR3 protein: CASSWTGPNYGYTF; CDR3 DNA: TGCGCCAGCAGCTGGACAGGGCCTAACTATGGCTACACCTTC
clone size: -; V gene: TRBV2; J gene: TRBJ2-2; D gene: TRBD1; CDR3 protein: CASSGEGTGVTGELFF; CDR3 DNA: TGTGCCAGCAGTGGAGAGGGGACAGGGGTCACCGGGGAGCTGTTTTTT
clone size: -; V gene: TRBV6-4; J gene: TRBJ1-4; D gene: TRBD1; CDR3 protein: CASGEGQGGGATNEKLFF; CDR3 DNA: TGTGCCAGCGGCGAGGGACAGGGGGGGGGTGCAACTAATGAAAAACTGTTTTTT
clone size: -; V gene: TRBV28; J gene: TRBJ2-6; D gene: -; CDR3 protein: CASSRGSGANVLTF; CDR3 DNA: TGTGCCAGCAGTCGGGGCTCTGGGGCCAACGTCCTGACTTTC
clone size: -; V gene: TRBV7-2; J gene: TRBJ1-2; D gene: -; CDR3 protein: CASSLGTVYGYTF; CDR3 DNA: TGTGCCAGCAGCTTAGGGACAGTCTATGGCTACACCTTC
clone size: once; V gene: TRBV5-4; J gene: TRBJ2-7; D gene: TRBD1; CDR3 protein: CASSLAPGQALYEQYF; CDR3 DNA: TGTGCCAGCAGCTTGGCACCGGGACAGGCCCTCTACGAGCAGTACTTC
clone size: -; V gene: TRBV27; J gene: TRBJ2-3; D gene: -; CDR3 protein: CATSLEAGTDTQYF; CDR3 DNA: TGTGCCACCTCCCTAGAGGCAGGCACAGATACGCAGTATTTT
clone size: few; V gene: TRBV9; J gene: TRBJ1-6; D gene: -; CDR3 protein: CASSVGASGSGSPLHF; CDR3 DNA: TGTGCCAGCAGCGTGGGGGCCTCAGGGAGTGGCTCACCCCTCCACTTT
clone size: few; V gene: TRBV6-5; J gene: TRBJ2-7; D gene: TRBD1; CDR3 protein: CASSYSGQGYDEQYF; CDR3 DNA: TGTGCCAGCAGTTACTCGGGACAGGGGTACGACGAGCAGTACTTC
clone size: -; V gene: TRBV18; J gene: TRBJ1-3; D gene: TRBD1; CDR3 protein: CASSPSPGTGDSGNTIYF; CDR3 DNA: TGTGCCAGCTCACCCAGTCCCGGGACAGGGGACTCTGGAAACACCATATATTTT